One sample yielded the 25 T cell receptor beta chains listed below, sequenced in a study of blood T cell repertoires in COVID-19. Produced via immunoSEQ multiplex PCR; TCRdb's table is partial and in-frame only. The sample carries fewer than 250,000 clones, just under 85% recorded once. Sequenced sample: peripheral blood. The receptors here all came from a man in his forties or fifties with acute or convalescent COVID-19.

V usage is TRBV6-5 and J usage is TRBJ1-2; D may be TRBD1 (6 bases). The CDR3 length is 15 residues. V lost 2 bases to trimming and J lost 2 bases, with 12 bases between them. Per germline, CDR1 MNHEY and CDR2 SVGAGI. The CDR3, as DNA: TGTGCCAGCAGTTACGTAGGAGGACAGAACTATGGCTACACCTTC. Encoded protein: CASSYVGGQNYGYTF.

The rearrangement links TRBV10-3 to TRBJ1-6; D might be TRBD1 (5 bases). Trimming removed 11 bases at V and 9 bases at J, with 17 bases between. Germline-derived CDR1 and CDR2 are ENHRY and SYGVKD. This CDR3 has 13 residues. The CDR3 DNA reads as TGTGCCGCAAGACGGGGGGAGACTTCACCCCTCCACTTT. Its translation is CAARRGETSPLHF.

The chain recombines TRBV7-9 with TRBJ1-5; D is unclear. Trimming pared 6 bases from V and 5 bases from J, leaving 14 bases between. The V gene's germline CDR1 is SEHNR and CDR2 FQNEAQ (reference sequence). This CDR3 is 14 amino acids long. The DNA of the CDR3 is TGTGCCAGCAGTTCCATCGACTCGGATCAGCCCCAGCATTTT. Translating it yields CASSSIDSDQPQHF.

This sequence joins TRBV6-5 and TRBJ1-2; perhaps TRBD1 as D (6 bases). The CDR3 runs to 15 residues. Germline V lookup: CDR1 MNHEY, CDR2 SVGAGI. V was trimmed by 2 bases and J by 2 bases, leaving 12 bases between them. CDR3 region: CASSYGMGANYGYTF. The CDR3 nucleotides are TGTGCCAGCAGTTACGGAATGGGGGCCAACTATGGCTACACCTTC.

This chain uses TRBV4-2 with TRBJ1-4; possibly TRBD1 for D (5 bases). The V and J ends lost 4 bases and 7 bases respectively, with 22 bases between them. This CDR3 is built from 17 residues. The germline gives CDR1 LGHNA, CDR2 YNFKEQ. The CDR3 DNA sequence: TGTGCCAGCAGCCCTGCTGGCATACAGGCCTCACTTGAAAAACTGTTTTTT. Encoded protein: CASSPAGIQASLEKLFF.

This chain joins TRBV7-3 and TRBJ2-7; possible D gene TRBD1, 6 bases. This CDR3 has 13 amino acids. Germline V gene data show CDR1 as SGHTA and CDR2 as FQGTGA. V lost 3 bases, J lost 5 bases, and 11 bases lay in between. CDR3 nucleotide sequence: TGTGCCAGCAGCTTTGGGGGCTCTAACGAGCAGTACTTC. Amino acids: CASSFGGSNEQYF.

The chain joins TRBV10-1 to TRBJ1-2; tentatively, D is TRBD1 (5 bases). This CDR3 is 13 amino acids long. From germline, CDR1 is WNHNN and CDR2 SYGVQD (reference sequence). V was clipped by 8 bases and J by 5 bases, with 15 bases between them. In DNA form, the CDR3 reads TGCGCCAGCGCGGGACGGGGGACTTATGGCTACACCTTC. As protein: CASAGRGTYGYTF.

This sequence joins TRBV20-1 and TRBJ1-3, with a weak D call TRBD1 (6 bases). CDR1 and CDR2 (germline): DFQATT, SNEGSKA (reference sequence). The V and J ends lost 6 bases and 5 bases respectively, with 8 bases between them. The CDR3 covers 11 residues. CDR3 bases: TGCAGTGCCAGGGACAGAAACACCATATATTTT. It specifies CSARDRNTIYF.

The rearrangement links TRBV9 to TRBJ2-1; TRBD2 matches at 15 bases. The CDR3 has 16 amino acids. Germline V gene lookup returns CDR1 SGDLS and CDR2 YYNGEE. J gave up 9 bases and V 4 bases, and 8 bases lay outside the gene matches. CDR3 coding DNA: TGTGCCAGCAGCCCCCGGACTAGCGGGAGGGCCATTGAGCAGTTCTTC. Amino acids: CASSPRTSGRAIEQFF.

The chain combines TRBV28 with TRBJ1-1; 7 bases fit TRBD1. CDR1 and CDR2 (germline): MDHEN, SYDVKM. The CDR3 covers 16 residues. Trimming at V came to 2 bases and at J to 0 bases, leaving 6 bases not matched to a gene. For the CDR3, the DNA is TGTGCCAGCAGTTTAGCAGGGGGACTCCTGAACACTGAAGCTTTCTTT. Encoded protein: CASSLAGGLLNTEAFF.

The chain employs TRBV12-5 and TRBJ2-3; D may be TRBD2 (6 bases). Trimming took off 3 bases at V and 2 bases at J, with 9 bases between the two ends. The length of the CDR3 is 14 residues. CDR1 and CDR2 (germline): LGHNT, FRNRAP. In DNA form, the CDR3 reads TGTGCTAGTGGTTTTGGGGGGTTCACAGATACGCAGTATTTT. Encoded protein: CASGFGGFTDTQYF. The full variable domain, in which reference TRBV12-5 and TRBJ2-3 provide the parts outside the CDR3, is DARVTQTPRHKVTEMGQEVTMRCQPILGHNTVFWYRQTMMQGLELLAYFRNRAPLDDSGMPKDRFSAEMPDATLATLKIQPSEPRDSAVYFCASGFGGFTDTQYFGPGTRLTVL.

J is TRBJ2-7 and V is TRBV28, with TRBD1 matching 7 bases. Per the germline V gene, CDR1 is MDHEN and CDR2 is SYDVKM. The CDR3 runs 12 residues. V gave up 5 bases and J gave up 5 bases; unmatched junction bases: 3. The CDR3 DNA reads TGTGCCAGCAGTCACAGGGGACACGAGCAGTACTTC. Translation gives CASSHRGHEQYF.

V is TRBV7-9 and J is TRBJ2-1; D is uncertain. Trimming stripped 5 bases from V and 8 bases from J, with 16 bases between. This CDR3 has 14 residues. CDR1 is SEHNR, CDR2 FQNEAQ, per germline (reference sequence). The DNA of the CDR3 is TGTGCCAGCAGCCCCCTAGGTTCGAGCGATGAGCAGTTCTTC. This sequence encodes CASSPLGSSDEQFF.

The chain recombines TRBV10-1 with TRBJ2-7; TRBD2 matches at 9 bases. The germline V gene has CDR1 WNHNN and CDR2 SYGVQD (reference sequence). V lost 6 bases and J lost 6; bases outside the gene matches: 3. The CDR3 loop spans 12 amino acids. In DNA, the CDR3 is TGCGCCAGCAGCCTGACTAGCGGCGAGCAGTACTTC. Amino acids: CASSLTSGEQYF.

The chain's CDR3 is CASRDSDTEAFF. CDR3 sequence (DNA): TGTGCCAGCAGGGACAGCGACACTGAAGCTTTCTTT. V gene TRBV2 combines with J gene TRBJ1-1; the D gene is possibly TRBD1 (6 bases). Germline V gene lookup returns CDR1 SNHLY and CDR2 FYNNEI. Trimming left V 6 bases short and J 3 bases short, with 8 bases between. This CDR3 has 12 residues.

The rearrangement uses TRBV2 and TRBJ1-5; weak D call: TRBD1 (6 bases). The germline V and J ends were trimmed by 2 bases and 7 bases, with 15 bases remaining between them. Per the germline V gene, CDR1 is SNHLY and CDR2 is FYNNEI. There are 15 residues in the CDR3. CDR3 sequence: CASSERTGRVQPQHF. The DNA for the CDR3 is TGTGCCAGCAGTGAACGTACAGGGAGGGTCCAGCCCCAGCATTTT. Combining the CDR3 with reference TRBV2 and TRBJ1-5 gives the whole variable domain EPEVTQTPSHQVTQMGQEVILRCVPISNHLYFYWYRQILGQKVEFLVSFYNNEISEKSEIFDDQFSVERPDGSNFTLKIRSTKLEDSAMYFCASSERTGRVQPQHFGDGTRLSIL.

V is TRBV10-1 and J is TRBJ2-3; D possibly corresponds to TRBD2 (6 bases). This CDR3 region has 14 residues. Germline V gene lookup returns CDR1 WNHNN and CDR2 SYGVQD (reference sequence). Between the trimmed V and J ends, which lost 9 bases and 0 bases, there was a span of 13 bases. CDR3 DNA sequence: TGCGCCAGTAGTCCGGGACTCAGCACAGATACGCAGTATTTT. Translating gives CASSPGLSTDTQYF.

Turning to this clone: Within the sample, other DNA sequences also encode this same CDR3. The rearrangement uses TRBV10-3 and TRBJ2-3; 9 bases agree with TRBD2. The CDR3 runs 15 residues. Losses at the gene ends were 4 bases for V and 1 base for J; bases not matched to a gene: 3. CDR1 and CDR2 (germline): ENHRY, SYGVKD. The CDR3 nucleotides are TGTGCCATCAGTGGGGGACTAGCAGGCACAGATACGCAGTATTTT. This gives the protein CAISGGLAGTDTQYF.

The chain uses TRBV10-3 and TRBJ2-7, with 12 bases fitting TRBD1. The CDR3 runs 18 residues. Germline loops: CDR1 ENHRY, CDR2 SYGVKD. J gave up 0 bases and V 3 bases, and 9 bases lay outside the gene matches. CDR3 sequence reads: CAISDHSLGQGASYEQYF. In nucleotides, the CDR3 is TGTGCCATCAGTGACCATTCTCTGGGACAGGGGGCCTCCTACGAGCAGTACTTC.

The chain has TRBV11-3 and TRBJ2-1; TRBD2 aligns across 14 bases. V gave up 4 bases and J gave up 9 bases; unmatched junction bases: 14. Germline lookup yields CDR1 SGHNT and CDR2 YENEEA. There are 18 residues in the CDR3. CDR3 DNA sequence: TGTGCCAGCAGCTCCCTGGACAGGGGACTAGCGGGAGTTTTTGAGCAGTTCTTC. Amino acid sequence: CASSSLDRGLAGVFEQFF.

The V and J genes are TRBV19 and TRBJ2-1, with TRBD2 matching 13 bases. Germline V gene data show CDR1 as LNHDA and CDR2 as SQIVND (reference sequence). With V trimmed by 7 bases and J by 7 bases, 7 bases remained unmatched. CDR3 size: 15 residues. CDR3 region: CASNPTSGRMNEQFF. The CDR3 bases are TGTGCCAGTAACCCGACTAGCGGGAGGATGAATGAGCAGTTCTTC.

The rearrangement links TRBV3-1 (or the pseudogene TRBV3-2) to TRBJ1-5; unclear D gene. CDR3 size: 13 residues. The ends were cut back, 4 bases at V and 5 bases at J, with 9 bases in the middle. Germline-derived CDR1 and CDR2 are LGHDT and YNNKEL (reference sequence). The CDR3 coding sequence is TGTGCCAGCAGCCGTTTCTATGATCAGCCCCAGCATTTT. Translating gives CASSRFYDQPQHF.

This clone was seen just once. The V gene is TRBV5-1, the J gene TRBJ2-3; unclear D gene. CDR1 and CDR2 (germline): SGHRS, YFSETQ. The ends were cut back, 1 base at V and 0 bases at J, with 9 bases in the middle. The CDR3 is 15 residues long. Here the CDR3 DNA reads TGCGCCAGCAGCTTGTCGGGTACTAGCACAGATACGCAGTATTTT. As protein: CASSLSGTSTDTQYF.

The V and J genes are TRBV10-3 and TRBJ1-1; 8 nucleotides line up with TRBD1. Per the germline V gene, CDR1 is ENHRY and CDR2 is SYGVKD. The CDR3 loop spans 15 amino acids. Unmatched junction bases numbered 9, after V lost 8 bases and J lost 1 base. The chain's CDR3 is CAISDPTGENTEAFF. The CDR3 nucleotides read TGTGCCATCTCCGACCCGACAGGGGAGAACACTGAAGCTTTCTTT.

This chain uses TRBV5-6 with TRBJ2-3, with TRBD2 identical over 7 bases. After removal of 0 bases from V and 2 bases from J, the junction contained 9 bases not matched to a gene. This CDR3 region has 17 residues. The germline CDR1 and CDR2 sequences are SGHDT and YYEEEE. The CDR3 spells CASSLGPTSADTDTQYF. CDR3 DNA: TGTGCCAGCAGCTTGGGCCCTACTAGCGCCGACACAGATACGCAGTATTTT.